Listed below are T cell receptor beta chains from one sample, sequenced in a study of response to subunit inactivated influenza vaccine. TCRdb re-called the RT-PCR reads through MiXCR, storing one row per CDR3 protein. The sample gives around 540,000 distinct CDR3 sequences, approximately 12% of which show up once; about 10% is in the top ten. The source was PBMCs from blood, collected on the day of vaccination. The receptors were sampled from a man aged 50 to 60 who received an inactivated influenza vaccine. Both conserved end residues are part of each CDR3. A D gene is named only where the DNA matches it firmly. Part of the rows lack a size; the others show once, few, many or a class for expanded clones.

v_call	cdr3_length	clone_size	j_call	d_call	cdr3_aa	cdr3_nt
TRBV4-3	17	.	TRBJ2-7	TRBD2	CASSETESSGGSYEQYF	TGCGCCAGCAGCGAGACAGAGAGTAGCGGGGGATCCTACGAGCAGTACTTC
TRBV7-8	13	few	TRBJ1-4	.	CASSAGPEEKLFF	TGTGCCAGCAGCGCCGGACCTGAGGAAAAACTGTTTTTT
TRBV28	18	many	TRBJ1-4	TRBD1	CASSSVPGRQGFGEKLFF	TGTGCCAGCAGTTCGGTTCCAGGCCGACAGGGGTTTGGTGAAAAACTGTTTTTT
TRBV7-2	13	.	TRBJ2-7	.	CASSLAELYEQYF	TGTGCCAGCAGCTTAGCCGAGCTCTACGAGCAGTACTTC
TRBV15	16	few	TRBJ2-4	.	CATSRGATLAKNIQYF	TGTGCCACCAGCAGAGGGGCAACTTTAGCCAAAAACATTCAGTACTTC
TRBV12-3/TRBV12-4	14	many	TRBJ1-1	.	CASSLGSGNTEAFF	TGTGCCAGCAGCTTAGGTAGCGGGAACACTGAAGCTTTCTTT
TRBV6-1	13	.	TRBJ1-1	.	CASSEVQDTEAFF	TGTGCCAGCAGTGAAGTCCAGGACACTGAAGCTTTCTTT
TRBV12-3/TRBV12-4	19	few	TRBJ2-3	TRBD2	CASSLSYQDRRGSTDTQYF	TGTGCCAGCAGTTTATCTTATCAGGACCGGCGGGGGAGCACAGATACGCAGTATTTT
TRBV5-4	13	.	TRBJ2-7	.	CASSPGLLCEQYF	TGTGCCAGCAGCCCGGGGCTCCTCTGCGAGCAGTACTTC
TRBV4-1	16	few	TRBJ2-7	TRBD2	CASSLSSSGGAYEQYF	TGCGCCAGCAGCCTCTCATCTAGCGGGGGGGCATACGAGCAGTACTTC
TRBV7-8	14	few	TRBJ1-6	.	CASSFARGNSPLHF	TGTGCCAGCAGCTTTGCCAGGGGTAATTCACCCCTCCACTTT
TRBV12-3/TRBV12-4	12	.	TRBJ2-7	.	CASSFFQVEQYF	TGTGCCAGCAGTTTTTTTCAGGTCGAGCAGTACTTC
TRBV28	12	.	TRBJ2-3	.	CASSGEVVTQYF	TGTGCCAGCAGTGGGGAGGTAGTTACGCAGTATTTT
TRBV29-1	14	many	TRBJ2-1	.	CSVAGTSSYNEQFF	TGCAGCGTTGCTGGAACTAGCAGTTACAATGAGCAGTTCTTC
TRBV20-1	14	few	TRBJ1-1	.	CSASATTGVLESFF	TGCAGTGCTAGTGCTACGACGGGGGTATTAGAATCTTTCTTT
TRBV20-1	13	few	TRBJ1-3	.	CSARDPGGATIYF	TGCAGTGCTAGAGATCCCGGTGGCGCCACCATATATTTT
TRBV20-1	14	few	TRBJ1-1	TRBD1	CGGGQGELAVGAFF	TGCGGAGGGGGACAGGGGGAGCTGGCGGTGGGAGCTTTCTTT
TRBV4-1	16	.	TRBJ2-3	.	CASSQVQVLTTDTQYF	TGCGCCAGCAGCCAAGTTCAGGTGCTCACCACAGATACGCAGTATTTT
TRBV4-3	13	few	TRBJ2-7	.	CASSQKGSYEQYF	TGCGCCAGCAGCCAGAAGGGCAGCTACGAGCAGTACTTC
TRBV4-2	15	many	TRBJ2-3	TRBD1	CASSQDGDRTDTQYF	TGTGCCAGCAGCCAAGATGGGGACAGAACAGATACGCAGTATTTT
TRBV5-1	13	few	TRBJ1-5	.	CASSLDDNQPQHF	TGCGCCAGCAGCTTAGACGACAATCAGCCCCAGCATTTT
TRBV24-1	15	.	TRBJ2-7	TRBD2	CATSDLQAGPLEQYF	TGTGCCACCAGTGATTTGCAAGCGGGACCCCTTGAGCAGTACTTC
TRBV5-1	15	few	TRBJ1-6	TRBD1	CASSSIQGANSPLHF	TGCGCCAGCAGCTCCATACAGGGGGCGAATTCACCCCTCCACTTT
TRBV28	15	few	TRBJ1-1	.	CASRMGRGMNTEAFF	TGTGCCAGCAGGATGGGTCGGGGGATGAACACTGAAGCTTTCTTT
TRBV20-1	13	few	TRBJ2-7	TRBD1	CSASPGQGVEQYF	TGCAGTGCTAGCCCGGGACAGGGCGTCGAGCAGTACTTC
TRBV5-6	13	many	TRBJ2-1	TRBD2	CASSLDAGVEQFF	TGTGCCAGCAGCTTGGATGCGGGGGTTGAGCAGTTCTTC
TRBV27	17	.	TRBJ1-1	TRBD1	CASRARGLGRGLAEAFF	TGTGCCAGCAGGGCTAGGGGGTTGGGCAGGGGGCTCGCTGAAGCTTTCTTT
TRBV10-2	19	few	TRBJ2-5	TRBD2	CASSFRRPGLAAQQETQYF	TGCGCCAGCAGTTTCCGCCGACCCGGACTAGCGGCACAACAAGAGACCCAGTACTTC
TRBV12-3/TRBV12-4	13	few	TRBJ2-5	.	CASSSGAGETQYF	TGTGCCAGCAGTTCCGGGGCGGGGGAGACCCAGTACTTC
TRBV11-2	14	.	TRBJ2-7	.	CASSALQGTYEQYF	TGTGCCAGCAGCGCCCTACAGGGTACCTACGAGCAGTACTTC
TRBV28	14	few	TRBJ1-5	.	CASSTLRGHQPQHF	TGTGCCAGCAGTACCCTGCGAGGGCATCAGCCCCAGCATTTT
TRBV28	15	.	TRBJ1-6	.	CASSPRGSYNSPLHF	TGTGCCAGCAGTCCGAGGGGGTCCTATAATTCACCCCTCCACTTT
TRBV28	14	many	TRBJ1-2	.	CASTPGAGNYGYTF	TGTGCCTCCACACCAGGGGCCGGCAACTATGGCTACACCTTC
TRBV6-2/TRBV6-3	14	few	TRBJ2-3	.	CASSPRLIGDTQYF	TGTGCCAGCAGCCCCCGACTAATTGGAGATACGCAGTATTTT
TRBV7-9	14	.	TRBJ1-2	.	CASSLITAFYGYTF	TGTGCCAGCAGCTTAATTACAGCCTTCTATGGCTACACCTTC
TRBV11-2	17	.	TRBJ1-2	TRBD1	CASSLEGLRGLWDGYTF	TGTGCCAGCAGCTTAGAGGGTTTGAGGGGGCTGTGGGATGGCTACACCTTC
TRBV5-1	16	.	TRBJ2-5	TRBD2	CASSFSAGGPSETQYF	TGCGCCAGCAGCTTCTCGGCGGGAGGGCCGTCGGAGACCCAGTACTTC
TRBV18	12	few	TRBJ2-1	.	CASSPGEYEQFF	TGTGCCAGCTCACCGGGGGAATATGAGCAGTTCTTC
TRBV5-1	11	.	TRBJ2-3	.	CASSLEALQYF	TGCGCCAGCAGCTTAGAAGCCCTGCAGTATTTT
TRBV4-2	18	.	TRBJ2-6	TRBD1	CASSPRTGLNSGANVLTF	TGTGCCAGCAGCCCAAGGACAGGGCTAAACTCTGGGGCCAACGTCCTGACTTTC
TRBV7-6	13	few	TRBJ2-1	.	CASGSSAYNEQFF	TGTGCCAGCGGGTCTAGCGCCTACAATGAGCAGTTCTTC
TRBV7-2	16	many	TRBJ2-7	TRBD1	CASSLVSGTGGYEQYF	TGTGCCAGCAGCTTAGTATCCGGGACAGGGGGCTACGAGCAGTACTTC
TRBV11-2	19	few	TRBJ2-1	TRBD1	CASSRKRPGQVVTHNEQFF	TGTGCCAGCAGCCGAAAAAGACCGGGACAGGTCGTGACTCACAATGAGCAGTTCTTC
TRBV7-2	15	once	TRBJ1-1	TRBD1	CASSRNDRGFTEAFF	TGTGCCAGCAGCCGGAACGACAGGGGGTTTACTGAAGCTTTCTTT
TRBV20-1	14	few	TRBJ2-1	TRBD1	CSARGQGIWNEQFF	TGCAGTGCTAGAGGACAGGGAATCTGGAATGAGCAGTTCTTC
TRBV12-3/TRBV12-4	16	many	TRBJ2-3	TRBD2	CASSVYSGGATDTQYF	TGTGCCAGCAGTGTCTATAGCGGGGGGGCCACAGATACGCAGTATTTT
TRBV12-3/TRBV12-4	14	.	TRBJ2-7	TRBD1	CASSTGTGFNEQYF	TGTGCCAGCAGTACCGGGACAGGGTTCAACGAGCAGTACTTC
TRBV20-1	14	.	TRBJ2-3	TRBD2	CSTRLAGRQETQYF	TGCAGCACCCGCCTAGCGGGACGGCAGGAGACGCAGTATTTT
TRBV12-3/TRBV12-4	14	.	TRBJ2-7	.	CASKIPGRSYEQYF	TGTGCCAGCAAAATCCCGGGACGGTCCTACGAGCAGTACTTC
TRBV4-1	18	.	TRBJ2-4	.	CASSQRENRLRGFDIQYF	TGCGCCAGCAGCCAACGAGAGAACAGGCTGAGGGGATTTGACATTCAGTACTTC